The 11 T cell receptor beta chains reported below all come from one sample, sequenced in a study of blood T cell repertoires in COVID-19. Method: immunoSEQ multiplex PCR; TCRdb's copy keeps in-frame clones and lacks some. The data show 200,000 to 250,000 clones, roughly 90% seen once. What was sequenced was PBMCs or T cells enriched from blood (not recorded which). These receptors were taken from a woman in her forties with acute COVID-19.

The chain carries TRBV10-2 and TRBJ1-1; the match to TRBD1 covers 10 bases. The CDR3 extends over 15 amino acids. CDR1 and CDR2 (germline): WSHSY, SAAADI. V trimming: 8 bases; J trimming: 3 bases; junction bases outside the gene matches: 9. The CDR3 bases are TGCGCCAGCCAATCGAGGACAGGGGGATACACTGAAGCTTTCTTT. As protein: CASQSRTGGYTEAFF.

The chain couples TRBV2 to TRBJ1-1; 7 nucleotides agree with TRBD1. After removal of 7 bases from V and 1 base from J, the junction contained 9 bases not matched to a gene. The germline V gene has CDR1 SNHLY and CDR2 FYNNEI. The CDR3 covers 15 residues. The CDR3 DNA reads as TGTGCCAGCACAGCATCTGGGACAGCGAACACTGAAGCTTTCTTT. It translates to CASTASGTANTEAFF.

Comments on this clone: Different DNA sequences within this sample yield the same CDR3. This sequence joins TRBV15 and TRBJ1-1, with D possibly matching TRBD1 (6 bases). The V and J ends lost 0 bases and 5 bases respectively, with 7 bases between them. Germline CDR1 and CDR2: LNHNV and YYDKDF (reference sequence). CDR3 size: 13 residues. The CDR3 sequence is CATSREQGTEAFF. CDR3 DNA sequence: TGTGCCACCAGCAGAGAACAGGGAACTGAAGCTTTCTTT.

The chain combines TRBV16 with TRBJ1-2; 7 positions agree with TRBD1. The germline V gene has CDR1 KGHSY and CDR2 FQNENV. The V gene end was trimmed by 0 bases and the J gene end by 2 bases; junction bases not matched to a gene: 12. This CDR3 is built from 18 residues. The CDR3 nucleotides are TGTGCCAGCAGCCAATCAAGACAGGGAGGAGAGGTAAACTATGGCTACACCTTC. This encodes CASSQSRQGGEVNYGYTF.

This chain links TRBV3-1 (or the pseudogene TRBV3-2) with TRBJ1-4; D is unresolved. The germline V and J ends were trimmed by 2 bases and 0 bases, with 7 bases remaining between them. The length of the CDR3 is 15 residues. Germline values: CDR1 LGHDT, CDR2 YNNKEL (reference sequence). CDR3 region: CASSQLSPTNEKLFF. For the CDR3, the DNA is TGTGCCAGCAGCCAACTGAGTCCAACTAATGAAAAACTGTTTTTT.

CDR3 bases: TGTGCCAGCAGCACCCGGGACTTAAAGAATGGCTACACCTTC. Protein: CASSTRDLKNGYTF. The V call is TRBV7-2, the J call TRBJ1-2; perhaps TRBD1 as D (5 bases). The length of the CDR3 is 14 residues. Trimming took 5 bases from V and 6 from J, leaving 16 bases between them. Germline V gene sequence: CDR1 SGHTA, CDR2 FQGNSA.

This clone was counted a single time. J is TRBJ1-6 and V is TRBV7-2; 8 bases agree with TRBD1. Germline V gene lookup returns CDR1 SGHTA and CDR2 FQGNSA. V lost 5 bases, J lost 7 bases, and 13 bases stayed unmatched. The CDR3 extends over 17 amino acids. CDR3 amino acids: CASSANDRGRRNSPLHF. In DNA form, the CDR3 reads TGTGCCAGCAGCGCGAACGACAGGGGCCGTCGAAATTCACCCCTCCACTTT.

This clone was found a few times. This rearrangement joins TRBV9 to TRBJ1-6; 7 positions match TRBD1. Germline V gene sequence: CDR1 SGDLS, CDR2 YYNGEE. This CDR3 has 15 amino acids. The V and J ends lost 0 bases and 7 bases, in that order; junction bases with no gene match: 4. The CDR3 DNA follows: TGTGCCAGCAGCGTAGAGGGACAGCAGAATTCACCCCTCCACTTT. Amino acid sequence: CASSVEGQQNSPLHF.

The rearrangement uses TRBV7-8 and TRBJ2-1, with TRBD2 matching over 8 bases. The germline V gene encodes CDR1 SGHVS and CDR2 FQNEAQ. The CDR3 sequence is 13 residues long. CDR3 region: CATGGDATNEQFF. The CDR3 DNA reads TGTGCTACGGGAGGGGACGCCACAAATGAGCAGTTCTTC.

This clone was seen only once. V is TRBV7-9 and J is TRBJ1-5, with a weak D call TRBD1 (6 bases). Germline CDR1 SEHNR, CDR2 FQNEAQ (reference sequence). This CDR3 has 19 amino acids. V was trimmed by 5 bases and J by 2 bases, leaving 25 bases between them. This chain's CDR3 is CASSPMGDTKGWGNQPQHF. CDR3 nucleotides: TGTGCCAGCAGCCCAATGGGGGACACCAAGGGATGGGGCAATCAGCCCCAGCATTTT.

Details on this clone: The junction differs from germline at one of its ends, possibly a read error. V and J are TRBV7-3 and TRBJ1-1; D gene unclear. The germline gives CDR1 SGHTA, CDR2 FQGTGA. CDR3 size: 13 residues. CDR3 residues: CASSLSANSEAFF. In DNA, the CDR3 is TGTGCCAGCAGCTTATCCGCGAACAGTGAAGCTTTCTTT.